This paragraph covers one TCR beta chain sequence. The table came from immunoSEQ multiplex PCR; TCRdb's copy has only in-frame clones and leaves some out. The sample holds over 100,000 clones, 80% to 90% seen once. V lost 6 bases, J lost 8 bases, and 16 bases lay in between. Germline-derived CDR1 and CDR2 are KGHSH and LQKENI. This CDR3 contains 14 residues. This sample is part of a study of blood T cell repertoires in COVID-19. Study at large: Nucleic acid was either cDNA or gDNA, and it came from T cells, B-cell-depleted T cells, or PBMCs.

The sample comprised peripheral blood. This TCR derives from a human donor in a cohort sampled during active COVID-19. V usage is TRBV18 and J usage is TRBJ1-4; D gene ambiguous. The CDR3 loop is CASSPGGRREKLFF. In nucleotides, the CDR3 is TGTGCCAGCTCCCCAGGAGGCCGGAGAGAAAAACTGTTTTTT.